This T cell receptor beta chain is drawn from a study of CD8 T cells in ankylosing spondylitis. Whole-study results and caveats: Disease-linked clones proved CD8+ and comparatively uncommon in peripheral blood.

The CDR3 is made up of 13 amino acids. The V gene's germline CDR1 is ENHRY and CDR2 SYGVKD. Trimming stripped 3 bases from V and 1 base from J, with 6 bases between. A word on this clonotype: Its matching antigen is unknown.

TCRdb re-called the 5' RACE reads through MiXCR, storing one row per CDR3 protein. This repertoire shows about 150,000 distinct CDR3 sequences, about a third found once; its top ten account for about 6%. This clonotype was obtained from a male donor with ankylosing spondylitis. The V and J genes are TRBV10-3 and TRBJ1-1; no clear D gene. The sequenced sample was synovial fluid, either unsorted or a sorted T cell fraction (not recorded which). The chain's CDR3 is CAISDQQNTEAFF. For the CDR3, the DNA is TGTGCCATCAGTGATCAGCAGAACACTGAAGCTTTCTTT.